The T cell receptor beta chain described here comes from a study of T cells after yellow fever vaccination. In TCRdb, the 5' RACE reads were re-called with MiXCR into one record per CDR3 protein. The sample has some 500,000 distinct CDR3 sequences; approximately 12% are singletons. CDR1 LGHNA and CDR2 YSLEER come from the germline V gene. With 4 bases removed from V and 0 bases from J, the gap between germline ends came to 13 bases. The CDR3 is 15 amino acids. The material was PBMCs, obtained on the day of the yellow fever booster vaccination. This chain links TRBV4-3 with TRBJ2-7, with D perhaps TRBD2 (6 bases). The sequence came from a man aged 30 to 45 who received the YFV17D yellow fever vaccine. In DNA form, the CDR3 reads TGCGCCAGCAGCCCCTACTTGGAGGGCTCCTACGAGCAGTACTTC. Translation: CASSPYLEGSYEQYF.